This T cell receptor (beta chain) was identified in a study of blood T cells in healthy people across ages. PCR was performed a second time for about 7 to 12 cycles using a sample-barcoded 5' primer and a J-beta primer mix. From the 5' RACE reads, TCRdb called clonotypes with MiXCR, one entry per CDR3 protein. The repertoire holds about 780,000 distinct CDR3 sequences, with roughly 46% as singletons. This clonotype was counted a few times. The sequence derives from a man older than 75 in good health. The sample was blood.

The CDR3 region is CASSFTPGLAGFGTDTQYF. The CDR3 bases are TGTGCCAGCAGCTTCACCCCGGGACTAGCGGGTTTCGGCACAGATACGCAGTATTTT. The chain recombines TRBV7-2 with TRBJ2-3; 12 nucleotides line up with TRBD2. V lost 3 bases to trimming and J lost 1 base; unmatched junction nucleotides: 11. The germline V gene encodes CDR1 SGHTA and CDR2 FQGNSA. The CDR3 is made up of 19 amino acids. Drawing the rest from reference TRBV7-2 and TRBJ2-3, the complete variable domain is GAGVSQSPSNKVTEKGKDVELRCDPISGHTALYWYRQSLGQGLEFLIYFQGNSAPDKSGLPSDRFSAERTGGSVSTLTIQRTQQEDSAVYLCASSFTPGLAGFGTDTQYFGPGTRLTVL.